This T cell receptor beta chain emerged from a study of neurological immune-mediated disorders. General study results and limits: No CDR3 amino acid sequences were shared by expanded clones across subjects, suggesting private repertoires in all groups.

Each CDR3 protein gets one entry after TCRdb re-called the 5' RACE reads with MiXCR. The sample includes about 28,000 distinct CDR3 sequences, 6.6% of them seen just once. This clonotype was counted ten times or more. The antigen is unknown. From germline, CDR1 is DFQATT and CDR2 SNEGSKA (reference sequence). The CDR3 consists of 18 residues. Trimming removed 1 base from V and 9 bases from J; junction bases left unmatched: 21. The source of this sequence is a woman aged 45-60 years in good health. The chain carries TRBV20-1 and TRBJ2-1; 7 bases fit TRBD2. The sample taken for sequencing was PBMCs. This CDR3 is CSARANSLRLALNSEQFF. The CDR3 nucleotides are TGCAGTGCTAGAGCAAATTCACTTAGACTAGCTCTCAATAGTGAGCAGTTCTTC.